At least ten counts were recorded for the clone carrying this T cell receptor (beta chain). The source of the sample is a study of read filtering for tumor transcriptome and immune sequencing. The library was built from 400 ng RNA with molecular barcoded adaptors for alpha/delta and beta/gamma chains. TCRdb analysed the reads with MiXCR anew, one entry per CDR3 protein. This table holds 35,000 to 40,000 distinct CDR3 sequences, roughly an eighth found once. Trimming removed 1 base from V and 6 bases from J, with 12 bases in between. This CDR3 spans 15 amino acids. Germline CDR1 LGHDT, CDR2 YNNKEL (reference sequence).

The receptor comes from a donor aged 40 or over with multiple myeloma. V usage is TRBV3-1 and J usage is TRBJ1-4; weak D call: TRBD1 (5 bases). Sequencing was done on a sample of a population of CD138-negative cells sorted from bone marrow. The CDR3 DNA reads TGTGCCAGCAGCCAAGCGGGCAGAGGGGATGAAAAACTGTTTTTT. It specifies CASSQAGRGDEKLFF.